The clone carrying this T cell receptor beta chain was seen ten or more times. The cDNA was generated through 5'RACE incorporating 10-nucleotide random UMIs. TCRdb re-derived calls from the 5' RACE reads in MiXCR, one entry per CDR3 protein. The sample has some 38,000 distinct CDR3 sequences, 3% to 4% seen once; the top ten hold 2% to 2.5%. The entry originates in a study of neurological immune-mediated disorders. Germline V gives CDR1 LGHDT, CDR2 YNNKEL (reference sequence). The CDR3 loop spans 13 amino acids. V lost 0 bases and J 7 bases, leaving 8 bases between the germline ends. V usage is TRBV3-1 and J usage is TRBJ2-3; unclear D gene. The sequence was obtained from a man aged 25-45 years with multiple sclerosis. Sequenced input: PBMCs. As DNA, the CDR3 is TGTGCCAGCAGCCAAGATCTTAAGAATACGCAGTATTTT. It specifies CASSQDLKNTQYF.